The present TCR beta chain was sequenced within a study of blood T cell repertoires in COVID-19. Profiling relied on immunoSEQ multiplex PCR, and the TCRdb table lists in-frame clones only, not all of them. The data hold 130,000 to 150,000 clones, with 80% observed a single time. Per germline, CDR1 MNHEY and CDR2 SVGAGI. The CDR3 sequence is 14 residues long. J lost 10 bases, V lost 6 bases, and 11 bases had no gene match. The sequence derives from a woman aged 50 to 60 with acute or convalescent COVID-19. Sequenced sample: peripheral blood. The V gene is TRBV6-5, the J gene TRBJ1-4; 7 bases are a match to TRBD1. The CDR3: CASSDTGDLGKLFF. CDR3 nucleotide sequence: TGTGCCAGCAGCGATACAGGGGATCTGGGAAAACTGTTTTTT.